The following is a TCR beta chain sequence with its context. This sample was taken from a study of cytomegalovirus exposure and HLA in healthy donors. With 60 Vbeta and 13 Jbeta primers, the PCR was carried out. The repertoire was sequenced with immunoSEQ multiplex PCR; TCRdb's copy has only in-frame clones and lacks some. Of roughly 140,000 clones listed, 70% to 85% are singletons. The V segment lost 1 base and the J segment 2 bases; nucleotides outside the gene matches: 2. Looked up from germline, CDR1 is SGHNT and CDR2 is YYREEE (reference sequence). The CDR3 has 15 residues. Sequencing was done on a sample of PBMCs. The V and J genes are TRBV5-4 and TRBJ2-7, with 11 bases matching TRBD2. The sequence came from a male donor in good health and CMV-seronegative. The CDR3 loop reads CASSLPLAGAYEQYF. CDR3 bases: TGTGCCAGCAGCTTGCCACTAGCGGGAGCCTACGAGCAGTACTTC.